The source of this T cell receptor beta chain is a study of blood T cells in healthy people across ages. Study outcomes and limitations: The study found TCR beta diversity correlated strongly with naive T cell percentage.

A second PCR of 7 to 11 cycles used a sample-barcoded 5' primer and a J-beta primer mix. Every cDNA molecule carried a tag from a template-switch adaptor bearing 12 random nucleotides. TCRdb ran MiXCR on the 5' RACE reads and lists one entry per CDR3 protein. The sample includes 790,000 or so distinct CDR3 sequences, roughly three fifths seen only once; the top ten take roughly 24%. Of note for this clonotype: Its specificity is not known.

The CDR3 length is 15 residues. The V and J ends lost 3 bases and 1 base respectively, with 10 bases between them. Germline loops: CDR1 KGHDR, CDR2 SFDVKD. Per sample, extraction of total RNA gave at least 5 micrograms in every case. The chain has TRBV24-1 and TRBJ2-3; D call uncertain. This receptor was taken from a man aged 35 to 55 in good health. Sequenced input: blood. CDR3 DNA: TGTGCCACCAGTGATGCGAACATCGGCACAGATACGCAGTATTTT. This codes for CATSDANIGTDTQYF.